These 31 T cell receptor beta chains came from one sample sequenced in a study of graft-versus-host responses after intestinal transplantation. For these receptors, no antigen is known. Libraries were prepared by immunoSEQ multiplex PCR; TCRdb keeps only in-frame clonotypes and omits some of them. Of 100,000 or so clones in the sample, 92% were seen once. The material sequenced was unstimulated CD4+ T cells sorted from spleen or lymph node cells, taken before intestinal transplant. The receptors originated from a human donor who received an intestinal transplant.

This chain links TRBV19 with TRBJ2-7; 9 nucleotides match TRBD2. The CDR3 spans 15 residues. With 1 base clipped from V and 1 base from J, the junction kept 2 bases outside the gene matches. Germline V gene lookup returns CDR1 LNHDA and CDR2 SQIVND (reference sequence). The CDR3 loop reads CASSIAAGGSYEQYF. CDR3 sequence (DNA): TGTGCCAGTAGTATAGCGGCGGGGGGGTCCTACGAGCAGTACTTC.

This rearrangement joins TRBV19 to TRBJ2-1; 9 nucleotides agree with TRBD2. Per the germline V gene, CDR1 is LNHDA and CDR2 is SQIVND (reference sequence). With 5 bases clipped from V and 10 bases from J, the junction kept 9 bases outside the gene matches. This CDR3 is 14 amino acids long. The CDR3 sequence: CASSQRGARGEQFF. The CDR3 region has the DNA TGTGCCAGTAGTCAGCGGGGGGCCCGAGGGGAGCAGTTCTTC.

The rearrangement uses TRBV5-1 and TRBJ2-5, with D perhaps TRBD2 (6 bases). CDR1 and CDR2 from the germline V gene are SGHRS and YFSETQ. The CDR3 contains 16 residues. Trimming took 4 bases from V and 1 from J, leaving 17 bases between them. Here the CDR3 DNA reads TGCGCCAGCAGCCCCGGGGGAGGCAGGGTCCAAGAGACCCAGTACTTC. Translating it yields CASSPGGGRVQETQYF.

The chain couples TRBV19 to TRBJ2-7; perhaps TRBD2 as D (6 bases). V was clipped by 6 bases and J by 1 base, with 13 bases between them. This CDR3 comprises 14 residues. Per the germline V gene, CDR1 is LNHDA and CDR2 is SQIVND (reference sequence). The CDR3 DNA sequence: TGTGCCAGTAGGGGGGTCGCGGGATCCTACGAGCAGTACTTC. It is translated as CASRGVAGSYEQYF.

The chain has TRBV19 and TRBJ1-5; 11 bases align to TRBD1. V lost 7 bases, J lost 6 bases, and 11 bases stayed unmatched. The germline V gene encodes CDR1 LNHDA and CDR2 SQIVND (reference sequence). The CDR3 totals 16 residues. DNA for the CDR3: TGTGCCAGTACCCGGACAGGGGGCCTCTTTAGTCAGCCCCAGCATTTT. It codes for CASTRTGGLFSQPQHF.

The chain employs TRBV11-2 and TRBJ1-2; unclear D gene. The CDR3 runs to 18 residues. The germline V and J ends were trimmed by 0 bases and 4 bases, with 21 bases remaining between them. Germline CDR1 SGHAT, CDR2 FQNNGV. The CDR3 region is CASSLEASATLRGYGYTF. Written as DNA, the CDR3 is TGTGCCAGCAGCTTAGAAGCGTCAGCCACCCTTCGGGGCTATGGCTACACCTTC.

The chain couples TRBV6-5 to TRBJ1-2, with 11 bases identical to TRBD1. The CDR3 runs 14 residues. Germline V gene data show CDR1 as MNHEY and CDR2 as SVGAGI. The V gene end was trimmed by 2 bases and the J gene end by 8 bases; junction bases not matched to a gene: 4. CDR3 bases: TGTGCCAGCAGTTACAGGACAGGGGGCTGGGGCTACACCTTC. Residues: CASSYRTGGWGYTF.

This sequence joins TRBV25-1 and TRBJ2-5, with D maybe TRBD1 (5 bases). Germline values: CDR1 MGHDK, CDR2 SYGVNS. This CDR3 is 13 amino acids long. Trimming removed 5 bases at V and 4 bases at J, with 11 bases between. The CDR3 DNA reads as TGTGCCAGCAGTTTCAAGGGGTCAGAGACCCAGTACTTC. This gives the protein CASSFKGSETQYF.

CDR3 loop: CASSQGLQETQYF. The DNA for the CDR3 is TGCGCCAGCAGCCAGGGACTCCAAGAGACCCAGTACTTC. The J gene is TRBJ2-5, the V gene TRBV4-1, with a tentative D call TRBD2 (6 bases). Trimming took off 3 bases at V and 1 base at J, with 6 bases between the two ends. This CDR3 has 13 residues. In germline, CDR1 is MGHRA, CDR2 YSYEKL.

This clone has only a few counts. CDR3 sequence (DNA): TGCGCCAGCAGTGACGGCGGTGAGTCAGATACGCAGTATTTT. This translates into CASSDGGESDTQYF. This chain joins TRBV10-1 and TRBJ2-3, with D unclear. The V gene's germline CDR1 is WNHNN and CDR2 SYGVQD (reference sequence). This CDR3 has 14 residues. The V and J ends lost 3 bases and 4 bases respectively, with 11 bases between them.

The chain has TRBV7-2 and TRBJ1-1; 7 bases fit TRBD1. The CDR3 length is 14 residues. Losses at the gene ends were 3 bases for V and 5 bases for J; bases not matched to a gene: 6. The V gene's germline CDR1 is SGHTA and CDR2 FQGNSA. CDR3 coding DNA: TGTGCCAGCAGCTTTAGACAGGGTTCGACTGAAGCTTTCTTT. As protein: CASSFRQGSTEAFF.

Here the CDR3 reads CASSVVGRASFATNEKLFF. DNA for the CDR3: TGTGCCAGCAGTGTTGTGGGCAGGGCAAGCTTTGCAACTAATGAAAAACTGTTTTTT. The V gene is TRBV2, the J gene TRBJ1-4, with D possibly TRBD1 on 5 matching bases. V lost 4 bases and J 0 bases, leaving 21 bases between the germline ends. From germline, CDR1 is SNHLY and CDR2 FYNNEI. The CDR3 extends over 19 amino acids. Full variable domain (rest looked up from reference TRBV2 and TRBJ1-4): EPEVTQTPSHQVTQMGQEVILRCVPISNHLYFYWYRQILGQKVEFLVSFYNNEISEKSEIFDDQFSVERPDGSNFTLKIRSTKLEDSAMYFCASSVVGRASFATNEKLFFGSGTQLSVL.

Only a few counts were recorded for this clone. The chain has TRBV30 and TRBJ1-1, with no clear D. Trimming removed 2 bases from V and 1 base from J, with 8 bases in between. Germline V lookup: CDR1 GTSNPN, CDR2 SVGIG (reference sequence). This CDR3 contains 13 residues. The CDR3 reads CAWSTRGNTEAFF. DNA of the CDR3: TGTGCCTGGAGTACCCGCGGGAACACTGAAGCTTTCTTT.

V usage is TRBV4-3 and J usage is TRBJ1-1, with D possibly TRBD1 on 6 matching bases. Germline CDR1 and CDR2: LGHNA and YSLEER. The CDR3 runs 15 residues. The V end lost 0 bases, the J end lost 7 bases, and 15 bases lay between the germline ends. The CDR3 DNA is TGCGCCAGCAGCCAAGATGTCGGGGGGCCGGTTGAAGCTTTCTTT. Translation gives CASSQDVGGPVEAFF.

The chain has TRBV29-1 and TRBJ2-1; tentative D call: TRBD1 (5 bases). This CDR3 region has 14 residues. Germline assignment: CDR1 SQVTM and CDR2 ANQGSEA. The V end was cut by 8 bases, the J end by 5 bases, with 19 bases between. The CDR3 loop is CSSRGGAVDNEQFF. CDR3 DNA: TGCAGCTCAAGAGGTGGGGCTGTAGACAATGAGCAGTTCTTC.

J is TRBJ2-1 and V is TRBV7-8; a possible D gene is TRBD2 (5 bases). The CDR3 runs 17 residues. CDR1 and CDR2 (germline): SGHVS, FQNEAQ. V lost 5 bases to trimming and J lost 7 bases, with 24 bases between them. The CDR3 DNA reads TGTGCCAGCAGCCCAAAATTCGGCCGAGGGCCTGTAAATGAGCAGTTCTTC. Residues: CASSPKFGRGPVNEQFF.

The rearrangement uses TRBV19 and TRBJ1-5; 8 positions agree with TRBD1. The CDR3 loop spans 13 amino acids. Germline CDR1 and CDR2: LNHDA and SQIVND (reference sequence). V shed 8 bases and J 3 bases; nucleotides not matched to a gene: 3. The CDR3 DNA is TGTGCCAGTGCGGACAGGGCCAATCAGCCCCAGCATTTT. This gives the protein CASADRANQPQHF.

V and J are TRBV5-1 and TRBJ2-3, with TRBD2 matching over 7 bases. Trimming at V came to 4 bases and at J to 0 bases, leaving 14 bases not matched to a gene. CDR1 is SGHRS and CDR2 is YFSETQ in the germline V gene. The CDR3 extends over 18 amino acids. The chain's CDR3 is CASSPSGAGVGSTDTQYF. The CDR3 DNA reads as TGCGCCAGCAGCCCGAGTGGGGCGGGAGTAGGGAGCACAGATACGCAGTATTTT.

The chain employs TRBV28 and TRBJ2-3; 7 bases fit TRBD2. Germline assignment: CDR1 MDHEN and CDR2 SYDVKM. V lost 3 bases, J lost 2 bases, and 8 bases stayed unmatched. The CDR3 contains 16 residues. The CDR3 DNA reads TGTGCCAGCAGTTTTACGGCAGGGAGGGACACAGATACGCAGTATTTT. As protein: CASSFTAGRDTDTQYF.

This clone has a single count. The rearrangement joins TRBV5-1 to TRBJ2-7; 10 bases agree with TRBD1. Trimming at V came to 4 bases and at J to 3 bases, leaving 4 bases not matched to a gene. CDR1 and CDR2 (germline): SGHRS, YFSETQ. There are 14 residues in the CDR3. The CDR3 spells CASSARDRGYEQYF. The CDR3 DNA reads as TGCGCCAGCAGCGCACGGGACAGGGGCTACGAGCAGTACTTC.

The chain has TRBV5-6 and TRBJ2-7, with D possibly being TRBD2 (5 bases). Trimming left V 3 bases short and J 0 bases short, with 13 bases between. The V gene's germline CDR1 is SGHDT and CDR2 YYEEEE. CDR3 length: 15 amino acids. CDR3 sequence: CASSWETGNSYEQYF. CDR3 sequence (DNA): TGTGCCAGCAGCTGGGAGACCGGGAACTCCTACGAGCAGTACTTC.

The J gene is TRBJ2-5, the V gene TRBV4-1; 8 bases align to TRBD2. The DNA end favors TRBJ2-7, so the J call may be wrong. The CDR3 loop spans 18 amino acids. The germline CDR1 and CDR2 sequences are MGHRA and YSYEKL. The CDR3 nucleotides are TGCGCCAGCAGCCAAGATTACGCAACCTTAGCGGGAACCTACGAGCAGTACTTC. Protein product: CASSQDYATLAGTYEQYF.

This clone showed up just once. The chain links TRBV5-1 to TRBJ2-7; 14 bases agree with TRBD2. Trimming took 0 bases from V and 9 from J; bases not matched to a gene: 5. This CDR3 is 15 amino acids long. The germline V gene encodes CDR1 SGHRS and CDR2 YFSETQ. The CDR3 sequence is CASSLGLAGGPGQYF. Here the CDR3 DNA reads TGCGCCAGCAGCTTGGGACTAGCGGGAGGGCCCGGGCAGTACTTC.

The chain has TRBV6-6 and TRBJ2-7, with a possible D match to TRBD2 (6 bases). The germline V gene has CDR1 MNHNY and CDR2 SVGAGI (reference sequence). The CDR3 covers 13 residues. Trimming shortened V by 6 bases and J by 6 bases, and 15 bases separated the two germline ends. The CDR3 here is CASSPNRDFEQYF. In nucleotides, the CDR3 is TGTGCCAGCAGCCCCAACCGGGACTTCGAGCAGTACTTC.

The CDR3 protein is CASSQIRQGGTQYF. CDR3 in DNA: TGTGCCAGCAGCCAAATCCGACAGGGGGGGACCCAGTACTTC. The V gene is TRBV7-6, the J gene TRBJ2-5; 9 nucleotides line up with TRBD1. V lost 5 bases and J lost 7; bases outside the gene matches: 8. CDR3 length: 14 amino acids. Germline CDR1 SGHVS, CDR2 FNYEAQ.

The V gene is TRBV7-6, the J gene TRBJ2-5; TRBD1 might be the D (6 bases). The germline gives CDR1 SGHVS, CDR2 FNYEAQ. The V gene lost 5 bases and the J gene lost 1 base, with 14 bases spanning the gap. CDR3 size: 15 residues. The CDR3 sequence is CASSRNRVSQETQYF. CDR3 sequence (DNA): TGTGCCAGCAGCCGTAACAGGGTCTCCCAAGAGACCCAGTACTTC.

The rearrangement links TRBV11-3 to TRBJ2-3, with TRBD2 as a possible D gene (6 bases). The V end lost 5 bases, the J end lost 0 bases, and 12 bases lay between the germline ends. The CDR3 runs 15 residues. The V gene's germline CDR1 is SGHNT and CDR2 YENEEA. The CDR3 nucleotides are TGTGCCAGCAGCATCGGGGGTACTAGCACAGATACGCAGTATTTT. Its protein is CASSIGGTSTDTQYF. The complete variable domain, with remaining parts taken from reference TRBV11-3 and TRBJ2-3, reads EAGVVQSPRYKIIEKKQPVAFWCNPISGHNTLYWYLQNLGQGPELLIRYENEEAVDDSQLPKDRFSAERLKGVDSTLKIQPAELGDSAVYLCASSIGGTSTDTQYFGPGTRLTVL.

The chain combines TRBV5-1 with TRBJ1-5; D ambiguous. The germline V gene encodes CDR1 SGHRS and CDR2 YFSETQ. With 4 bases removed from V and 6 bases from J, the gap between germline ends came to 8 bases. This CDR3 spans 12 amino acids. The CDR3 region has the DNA TGCGCCAGCAGCCCCGAGGGTCAGCCCCAGCATTTT. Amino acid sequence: CASSPEGQPQHF.

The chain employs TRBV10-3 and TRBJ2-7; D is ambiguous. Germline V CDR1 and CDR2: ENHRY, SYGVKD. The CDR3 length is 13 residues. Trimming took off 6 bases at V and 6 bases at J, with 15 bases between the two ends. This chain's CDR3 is CAISEMPSTEQYF. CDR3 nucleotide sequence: TGTGCCATCAGCGAGATGCCTTCTACCGAGCAGTACTTC.

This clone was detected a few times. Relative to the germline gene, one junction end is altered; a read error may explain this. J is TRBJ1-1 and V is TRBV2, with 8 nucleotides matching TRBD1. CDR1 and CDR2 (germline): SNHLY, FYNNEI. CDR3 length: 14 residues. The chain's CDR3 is CASTEQGENTEAFF. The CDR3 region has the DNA TGTGCCAGCACTGAACAGGGGGAGAACACTGAAGCTTTCTTT.

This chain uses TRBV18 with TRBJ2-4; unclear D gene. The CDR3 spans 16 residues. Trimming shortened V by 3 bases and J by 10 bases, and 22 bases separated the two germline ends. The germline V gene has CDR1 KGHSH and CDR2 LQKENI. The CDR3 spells CASSPVVRRLGTIQYF. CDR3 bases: TGTGCCAGCTCACCCGTGGTACGAAGGCTAGGAACAATTCAGTACTTC.